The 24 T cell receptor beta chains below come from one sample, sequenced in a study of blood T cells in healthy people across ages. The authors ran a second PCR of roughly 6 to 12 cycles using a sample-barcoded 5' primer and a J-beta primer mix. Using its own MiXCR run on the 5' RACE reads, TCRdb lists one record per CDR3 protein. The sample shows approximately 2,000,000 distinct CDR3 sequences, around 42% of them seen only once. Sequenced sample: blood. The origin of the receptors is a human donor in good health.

The CDR3 region is CAISGAGSTDTQYF. The CDR3 nucleotides are TGTGCCATCAGTGGAGCGGGGTCCACAGATACGCAGTATTTT. V and J are TRBV10-3 and TRBJ2-3, with 7 bases matching TRBD2. The CDR3 extends over 14 amino acids. The V segment lost 4 bases and the J segment 2 bases; nucleotides outside the gene matches: 3. The germline V gene encodes CDR1 ENHRY and CDR2 SYGVKD.

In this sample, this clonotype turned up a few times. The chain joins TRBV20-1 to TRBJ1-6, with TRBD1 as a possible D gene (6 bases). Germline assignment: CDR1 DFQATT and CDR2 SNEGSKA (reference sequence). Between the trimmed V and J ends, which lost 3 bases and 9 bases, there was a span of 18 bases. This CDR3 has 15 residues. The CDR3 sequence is CSASPNRERGSPLHF. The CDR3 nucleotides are TGCAGTGCTAGCCCCAACAGGGAAAGAGGTTCACCCCTCCACTTT.

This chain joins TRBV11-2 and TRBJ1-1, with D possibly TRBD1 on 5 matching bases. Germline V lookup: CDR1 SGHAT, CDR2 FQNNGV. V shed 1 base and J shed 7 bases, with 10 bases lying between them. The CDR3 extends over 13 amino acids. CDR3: CASSLGKGHEAFF. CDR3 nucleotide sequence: TGTGCCAGCAGCTTAGGGAAGGGGCATGAAGCTTTCTTT. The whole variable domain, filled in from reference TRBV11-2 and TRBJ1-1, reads EAGVAQSPRYKIIEKRQSVAFWCNPISGHATLYWYQQILGQGPKLLIQFQNNGVVDDSQLPKDRFSAERLKGVDSTLKIQPAKLEDSAVYLCASSLGKGHEAFFGQGTRLTVV.

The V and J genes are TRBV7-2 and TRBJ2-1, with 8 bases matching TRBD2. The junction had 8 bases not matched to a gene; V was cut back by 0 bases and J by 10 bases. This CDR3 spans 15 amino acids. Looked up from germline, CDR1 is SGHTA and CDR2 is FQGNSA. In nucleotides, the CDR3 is TGTGCCAGCAGCTTAGCAAGGATCGGGAGGGACGAGCAGTTCTTC. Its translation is CASSLARIGRDEQFF.

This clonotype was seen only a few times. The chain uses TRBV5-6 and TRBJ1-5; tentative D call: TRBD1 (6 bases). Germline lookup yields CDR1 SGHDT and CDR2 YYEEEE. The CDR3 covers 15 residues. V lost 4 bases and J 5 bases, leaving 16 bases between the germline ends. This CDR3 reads CASSRTGRGDQPQHF. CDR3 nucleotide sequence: TGTGCCAGCAGCCGTACCGGGAGGGGGGATCAGCCCCAGCATTTT. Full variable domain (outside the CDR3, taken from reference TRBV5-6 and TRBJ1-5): DAGVTQSPTHLIKTRGQQVTLRCSPKSGHDTVSWYQQALGQGPQFIFQYYEEEERQRGNFPDRFSGHQFPNYSSELNVNALLLGDSALYLCASSRTGRGDQPQHFGDGTRLSIL.

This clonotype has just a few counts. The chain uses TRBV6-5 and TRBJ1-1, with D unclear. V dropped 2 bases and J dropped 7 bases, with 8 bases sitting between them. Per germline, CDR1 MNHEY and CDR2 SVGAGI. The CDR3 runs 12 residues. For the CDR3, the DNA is TGTGCCAGCAGTTACAGGGAAGGTGAAGCTTTCTTT. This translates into CASSYREGEAFF.

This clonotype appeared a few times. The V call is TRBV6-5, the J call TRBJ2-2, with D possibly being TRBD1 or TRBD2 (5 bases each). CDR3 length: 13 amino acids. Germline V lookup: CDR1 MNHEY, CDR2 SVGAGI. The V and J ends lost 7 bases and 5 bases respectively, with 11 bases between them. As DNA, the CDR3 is TGTGCCAGCACCGGGACCGAGACCGGGGAGCTGTTTTTT. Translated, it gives CASTGTETGELFF.

The CDR3 bases are TGCAGTGCTCCCCTGCGGTTTGGGCTCAATGAGCAGTTCTTC. This sequence encodes CSAPLRFGLNEQFF. The chain uses TRBV20-1 and TRBJ2-1; D is ambiguous. V lost 5 bases and J 6 bases, leaving 17 bases between the germline ends. The CDR3 has 14 amino acids. Per the germline V gene, CDR1 is DFQATT and CDR2 is SNEGSKA (reference sequence).

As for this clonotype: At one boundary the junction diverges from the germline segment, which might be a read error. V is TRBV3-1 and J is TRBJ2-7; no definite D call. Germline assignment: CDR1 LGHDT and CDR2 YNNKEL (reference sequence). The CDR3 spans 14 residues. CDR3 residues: CASSQVAASYGQYF. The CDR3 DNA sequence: TGTGCCAGCAGCCAAGTTGCGGCCTCCTACGGGCAGTACTTC.

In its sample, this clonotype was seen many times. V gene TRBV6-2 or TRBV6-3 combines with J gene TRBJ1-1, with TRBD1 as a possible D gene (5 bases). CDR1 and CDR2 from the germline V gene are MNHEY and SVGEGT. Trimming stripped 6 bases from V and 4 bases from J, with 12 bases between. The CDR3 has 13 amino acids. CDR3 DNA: TGTGCCAGCAGAAGAGTTGGGGGCACTGAAGCTTTCTTT. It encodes CASRRVGGTEAFF.

CDR3 sequence (DNA): TGTGCCAGCAGCTTAAGAGCGGGGACTGTATACAATGAGCAGTTCTTC. Its translation is CASSLRAGTVYNEQFF. V usage is TRBV7-9 and J usage is TRBJ2-1, with 7 bases lining up with TRBD2. Per germline, CDR1 SEHNR and CDR2 FQNEAQ (reference sequence). J lost 4 bases, V lost 2 bases, and 8 bases had no gene match. The CDR3 totals 16 residues.

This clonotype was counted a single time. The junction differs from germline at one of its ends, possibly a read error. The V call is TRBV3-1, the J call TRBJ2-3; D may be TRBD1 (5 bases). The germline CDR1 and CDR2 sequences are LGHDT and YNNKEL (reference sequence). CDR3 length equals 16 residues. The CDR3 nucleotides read TGTGCCAGCAGGCAAGTCCAGGGCAGGCGCACAGATACGCAGTATTTT. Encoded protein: CASRQVQGRRTDTQYF.

The CDR3 DNA reads as TGCAGTGCTCGGGGAGGTTCTAACTATGGCTACACCTTC. It specifies CSARGGSNYGYTF. This chain joins TRBV20-1 and TRBJ1-2; D not resolved. The CDR3 spans 13 residues. Germline lookup yields CDR1 DFQATT and CDR2 SNEGSKA (reference sequence). Trimming removed 5 bases from V and 0 bases from J, with 10 bases in between.

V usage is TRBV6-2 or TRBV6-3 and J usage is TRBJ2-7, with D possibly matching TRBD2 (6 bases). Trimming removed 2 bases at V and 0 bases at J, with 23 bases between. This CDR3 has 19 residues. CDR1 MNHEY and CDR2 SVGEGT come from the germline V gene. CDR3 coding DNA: TGTGCCAGCAGTTACAGGCCGGATCTGGAGGGGACCAGCTCCTACGAGCAGTACTTC. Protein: CASSYRPDLEGTSSYEQYF.

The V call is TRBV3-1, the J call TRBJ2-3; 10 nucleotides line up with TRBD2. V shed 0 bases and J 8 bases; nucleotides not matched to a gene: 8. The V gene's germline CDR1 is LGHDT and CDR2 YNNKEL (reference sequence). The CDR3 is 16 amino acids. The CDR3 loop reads CASSQELAGWDGTQYF. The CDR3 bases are TGTGCCAGCAGCCAAGAACTAGCGGGATGGGATGGTACGCAGTATTTT.

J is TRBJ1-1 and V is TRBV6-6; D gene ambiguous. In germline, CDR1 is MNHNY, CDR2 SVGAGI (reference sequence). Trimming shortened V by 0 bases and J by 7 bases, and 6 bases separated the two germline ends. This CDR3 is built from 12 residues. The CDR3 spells CASSYSLIEAFF. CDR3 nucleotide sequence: TGTGCCAGCAGTTACTCGCTGATTGAAGCTTTCTTT.

The CDR3, as DNA: TGTGCCAGCAGCCCGACTAGGTCGATCGATGAGCAGTTCTTC. Residues: CASSPTRSIDEQFF. V and J are TRBV27 and TRBJ2-1, with a tentative D call TRBD2 (6 bases). The CDR3 has 14 residues. The germline V gene encodes CDR1 MNHEY and CDR2 SMNVEV (reference sequence). V was clipped by 6 bases and J by 8 bases, with 17 bases between them.

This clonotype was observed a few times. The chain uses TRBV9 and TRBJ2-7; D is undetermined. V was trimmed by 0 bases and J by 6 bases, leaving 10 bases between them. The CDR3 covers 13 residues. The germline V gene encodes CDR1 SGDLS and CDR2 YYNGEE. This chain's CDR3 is CASSVVSDSEQYF. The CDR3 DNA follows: TGTGCCAGCAGCGTAGTGTCGGATAGCGAGCAGTACTTC.

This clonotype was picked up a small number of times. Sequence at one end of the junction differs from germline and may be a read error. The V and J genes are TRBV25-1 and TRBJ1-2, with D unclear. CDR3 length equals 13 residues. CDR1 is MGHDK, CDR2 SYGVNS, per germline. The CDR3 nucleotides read TGTGCCAGCAGCGAATCCGGGCTCTATGGCTACACCTTC. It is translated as CASSESGLYGYTF.

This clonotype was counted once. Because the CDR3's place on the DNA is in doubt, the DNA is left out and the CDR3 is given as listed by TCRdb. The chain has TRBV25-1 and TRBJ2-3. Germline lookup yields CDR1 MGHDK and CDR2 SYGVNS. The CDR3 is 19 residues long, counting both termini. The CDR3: CTSSEYFGDLQPRTDTQYF.

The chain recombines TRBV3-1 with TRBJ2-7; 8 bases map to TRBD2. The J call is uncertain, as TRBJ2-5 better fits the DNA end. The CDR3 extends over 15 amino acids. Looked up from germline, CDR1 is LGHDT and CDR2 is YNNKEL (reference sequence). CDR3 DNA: TGTGCCAGCAGCCAAGCCTACGCGGGGGGTGCGACCCAGTACTTC. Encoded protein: CASSQAYAGGATQYF.

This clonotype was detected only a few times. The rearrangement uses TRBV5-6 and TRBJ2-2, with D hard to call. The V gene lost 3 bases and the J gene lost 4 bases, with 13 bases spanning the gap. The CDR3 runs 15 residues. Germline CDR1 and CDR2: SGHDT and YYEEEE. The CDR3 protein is CASSWSPTGTGELFF. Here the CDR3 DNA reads TGTGCCAGCAGCTGGAGCCCGACGGGCACCGGGGAGCTGTTTTTT.

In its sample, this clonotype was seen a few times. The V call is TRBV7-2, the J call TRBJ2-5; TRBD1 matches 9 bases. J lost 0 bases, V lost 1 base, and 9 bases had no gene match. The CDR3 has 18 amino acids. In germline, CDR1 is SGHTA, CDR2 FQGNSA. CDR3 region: CASSLGSIGTGYQETQYF. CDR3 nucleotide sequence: TGTGCCAGCAGCTTAGGCTCGATCGGGACAGGGTACCAAGAGACCCAGTACTTC.

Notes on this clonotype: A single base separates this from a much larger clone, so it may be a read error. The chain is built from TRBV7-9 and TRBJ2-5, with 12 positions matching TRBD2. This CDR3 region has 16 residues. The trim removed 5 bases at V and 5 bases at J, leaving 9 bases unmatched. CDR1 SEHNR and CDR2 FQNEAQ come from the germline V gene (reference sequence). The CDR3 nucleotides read TGTGCCAGCAGCCCCGGACTAGCGGGGAGGCTGGAGACCCAGTACTTC. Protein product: CASSPGLAGRLETQYF.